This T cell receptor (beta chain) comes out of a study of blood T cell repertoires in COVID-19. For the study at large: The cDNA or gDNA used as material had been derived from T cells, B-cell-depleted T cells, or PBMCs.

Germline V gene data show CDR1 as MNHEY and CDR2 as SVGAGI. The J segment lost 7 bases and the V segment lost 6 bases, leaving 11 bases of the junction unmatched. The CDR3 runs to 14 residues. Only in-frame clones appear in the TCRdb table, and some are missing; sequencing was by immunoSEQ multiplex PCR. Of approximately 90,000 clones in the sample, less than 90% were seen once. This clone has just a few counts. Sequenced sample: peripheral blood. The TCR originated in a man of 80 years or more with active or convalescent COVID-19. The V call is TRBV6-5, the J call TRBJ2-5, with 7 bases lining up with TRBD1. CDR3 DNA sequence: TGTGCCAGCAGCAAGAACAGGGGTCGAGGGACCCAGTACTTC. Its protein product is CASSKNRGRGTQYF.